Below are 5 T cell receptor beta chains sequenced from a single sample in a study of T cells in Graves' hyperthyroidism and ophthalmopathy. Amplified TCR beta CDR3 regions came from RNA transcripts. When the TCR CDR3 underwent first-round RT-PCR, the HTBI primer set was used. Each CDR3 protein is one row after TCRdb ran MiXCR on the multiplex PCR reads. Here the sample spans some 510,000 distinct CDR3 sequences, about 43% being singletons. What was sequenced was peripheral blood or thyroid tissue (not recorded which). These receptors were collected from a young woman with Graves' hyperthyroidism.

The chain combines TRBV24-1 with TRBJ2-6; unclear D gene. CDR1 KGHDR and CDR2 SFDVKD come from the germline V gene. With 7 bases removed from V and 4 bases from J, the gap between germline ends came to 13 bases. This CDR3 is built from 15 residues. This CDR3 reads CATRGRNTGANVLTF. The CDR3 nucleotides are TGTGCCACCAGGGGCAGGAACACCGGGGCCAACGTCCTGACTTTC.

This clonotype was seen many times. J is TRBJ1-1 and V is TRBV10-3, with 9 bases that match TRBD1. Germline V CDR1 and CDR2: ENHRY, SYGVKD. With V trimmed by 9 bases and J by 4 bases, 6 bases remained unmatched. The CDR3 is made up of 13 amino acids. This chain's CDR3 is CAITGTGSTEAFF. The CDR3 bases are TGTGCCATTACCGGGACAGGGTCCACTGAAGCTTTCTTT.

A word on this clonotype: A clone one base away is much larger, so this may be a read error. This rearrangement joins TRBV11-2 to TRBJ1-5, with TRBD1 matching over 7 bases. Germline loops: CDR1 SGHAT, CDR2 FQNNGV. With V trimmed by 0 bases and J by 1 base, 3 bases remained unmatched. There are 16 residues in the CDR3. CDR3 nucleotides: TGTGCCAGCAGCTTAGAGGTGACAGGGAGCAATCAGCCCCAGCATTTT. This translates into CASSLEVTGSNQPQHF.

The chain links TRBV2 to TRBJ1-3; 7 nucleotides agree with TRBD1. Germline trimming cut 6 bases from V and 4 bases from J; bases unmatched to any gene: 9. This CDR3 is built from 15 residues. CDR1 is SNHLY and CDR2 is FYNNEI in the germline V gene. In DNA, the CDR3 is TGTGCCAGCAGCCCACCAGGGGGGGACGGAAACACCATATATTTT. Translation gives CASSPPGGDGNTIYF. Using reference TRBV2 and TRBJ1-3 for the parts outside the CDR3, the full variable domain is EPEVTQTPSHQVTQMGQEVILRCVPISNHLYFYWYRQILGQKVEFLVSFYNNEISEKSEIFDDQFSVERPDGSNFTLKIRSTKLEDSAMYFCASSPPGGDGNTIYFGEGSWLTVV.

This clonotype was detected once. CDR3 sequence: CAISERQGWYGYTF. CDR3 DNA: TGTGCCATCAGTGAAAGACAGGGATGGTATGGCTACACCTTC. The chain couples TRBV10-3 to TRBJ1-2; 7 bases map to TRBD1. The CDR3 loop spans 14 amino acids. With V trimmed by 3 bases and J by 5 bases, 6 bases remained unmatched. Germline V gene data show CDR1 as ENHRY and CDR2 as SYGVKD.